This TCR beta chain was recovered during a study of blood T cell repertoires in COVID-19. For the study at large: Spain, Italy and the United States supplied samples that represented acute and convalescent COVID-19. PBMCs, B-cell-depleted T cells, or T cells provided the cDNA or gDNA that made up the material.

As handled by the study authors: Estimation of nucleated cell counts was performed using reference gene primer amplification. The repertoire was sequenced with immunoSEQ multiplex PCR; TCRdb's copy has only in-frame clones and lacks some. V and J calls and clone size come straight from that table; D and trimming were deduced from the DNA. The sample lists roughly 160,000 clones, 75% to 85% occurring once. Germline values: CDR1 SGDLS, CDR2 YYNGEE. V was clipped by 3 bases and J by 3 bases; unmatched bases: 12. The CDR3 length is 16 residues. Donors in Cohort 3 counted as recovered after two negative PCRs, clearance, or symptom resolution.

This receptor was taken from an older woman who had recovered from COVID-19. Material: PBMCs or T cells enriched from blood (not recorded which). The chain uses TRBV9 and TRBJ2-7; 7 nucleotides line up with TRBD1. CDR3 loop: CASSASPGTANYEQYF. The CDR3 DNA reads as TGTGCCAGCAGCGCTTCCCCCGGGACAGCGAACTACGAGCAGTACTTC.